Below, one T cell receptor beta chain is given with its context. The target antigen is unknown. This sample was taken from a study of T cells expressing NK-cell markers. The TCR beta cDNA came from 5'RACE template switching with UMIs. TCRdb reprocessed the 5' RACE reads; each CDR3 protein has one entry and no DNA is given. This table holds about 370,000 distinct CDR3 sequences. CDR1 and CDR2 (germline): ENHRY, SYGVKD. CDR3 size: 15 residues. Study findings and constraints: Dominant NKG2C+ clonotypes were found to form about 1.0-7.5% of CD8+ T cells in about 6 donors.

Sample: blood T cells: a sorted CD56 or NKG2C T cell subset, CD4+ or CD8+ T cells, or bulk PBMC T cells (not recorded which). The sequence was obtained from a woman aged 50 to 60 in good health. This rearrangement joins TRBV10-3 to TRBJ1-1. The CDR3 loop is CAISESFAGNTEAFF.